The 22 T cell receptor beta chains in this list originate from one sample, sequenced in a study of blood T cells in healthy people across ages. A second PCR of roughly 7 to 11 cycles used a sample-barcoded 5' primer and a J-beta primer mix. Using its own MiXCR run on the 5' RACE reads, TCRdb lists one record per CDR3 protein. The sample yields hundreds of thousands of distinct CDR3 sequences, approximately 52% seen once. Input material: blood. The receptor source for this set is a man in his sixties in good health.

V is TRBV20-1 and J is TRBJ2-3; TRBD1 might be the D (5 bases). This CDR3 region has 14 residues. Trimming cost V 1 base and J 2 bases, with 10 bases left between them. Per germline, CDR1 DFQATT and CDR2 SNEGSKA (reference sequence). The chain's CDR3 is CSARGRQNTDTQYF. CDR3 in DNA: TGCAGTGCTAGAGGCCGACAGAACACAGATACGCAGTATTTT.

Notes on this clonotype: A junction end diverges from the germline sequence, so it may reflect a read error. This chain connects TRBV3-1 to TRBJ1-4; TRBD1 might be the D (5 bases). The CDR3 is 14 residues long. Germline V gene lookup returns CDR1 LGHDT and CDR2 YNNKEL (reference sequence). The CDR3: CASGQWTRDEKLFF. CDR3 coding DNA: TGTGCCAGCGGCCAATGGACAAGAGATGAAAAACTGTTTTTT. Supplemented by reference TRBV3-1 and TRBJ1-4, the full variable domain reads DTAVSQTPKYLVTQMGNDKSIKCEQNLGHDTMYWYKQDSKKFLKIMFSYNNKELIINETVPNRFSPKSPDKAHLNLHINSLELGDSAVYFCASGQWTRDEKLFFGSGTQLSVL.

V and J are TRBV9 and TRBJ2-1; D may be TRBD2 (7 bases). The CDR3 totals 16 residues. V lost 0 bases, J lost 6 bases, and 16 bases lay in between. Germline values: CDR1 SGDLS, CDR2 YYNGEE. CDR3 nucleotides: TGTGCCAGCAGCGTAGTCGGTGGGAGGGGGTCCAATGAGCAGTTCTTC. The encoded protein is CASSVVGGRGSNEQFF.

V gene TRBV4-2 combines with J gene TRBJ1-2; weak D call: TRBD1 (5 bases). Trimming took off 3 bases at V and 7 bases at J, with 18 bases between the two ends. The V gene's germline CDR1 is LGHNA and CDR2 YNFKEQ. The CDR3 contains 15 residues. DNA for the CDR3: TGTGCCAGCAGCCATCCTTGGGGGGGTCTAGGTGGCTACACCTTC. Translating gives CASSHPWGGLGGYTF.

This clonotype was counted only a few times. This rearrangement joins TRBV5-1 to TRBJ2-4; 7 nucleotides agree with TRBD2. The CDR3 is 15 residues long. Unmatched junction bases numbered 9, after V lost 0 bases and J lost 9 bases. Germline CDR1 SGHRS, CDR2 YFSETQ. The CDR3 here is CASSLARTPGGIQYF. CDR3 coding DNA: TGCGCCAGCAGCTTGGCCAGGACCCCGGGGGGCATTCAGTACTTC.

The V call is TRBV20-1, the J call TRBJ2-3, with D perhaps assigned TRBD1 or TRBD2 (5 bases each). Germline V CDR1 and CDR2: DFQATT, SNEGSKA (reference sequence). With 4 bases removed from V and 4 bases from J, the gap between germline ends came to 27 bases. This CDR3 is built from 18 residues. The CDR3 region has the DNA TGCAGTGCTACGCTGAGGGGCGCGGGTGGGATGGAGTCAGATACGCAGTATTTT. Protein sequence: CSATLRGAGGMESDTQYF.

CDR3: CASRADMATYEQYF. CDR3 bases: TGTGCCAGCAGAGCCGACATGGCTACCTACGAGCAGTACTTC. V gene TRBV27 combines with J gene TRBJ2-7; D is undetermined. The CDR3 is 14 amino acids. V was cut by 6 bases and J by 2 bases, with 14 bases left in between. Germline CDR1 MNHEY, CDR2 SMNVEV (reference sequence).

This chain uses TRBV12-3 or TRBV12-4 with TRBJ2-7; 7 bases are a match to TRBD2. J lost 3 bases, V lost 5 bases, and 7 bases had no gene match. The CDR3 has 14 residues. The CDR3 protein is CASSRGTTLYEQYF. In nucleotides, the CDR3 is TGTGCCAGCAGTCGGGGGACTACGCTCTACGAGCAGTACTTC.

This clonotype has more than one count but fewer than ten. The chain links TRBV20-1 to TRBJ2-5; 15 bases align to TRBD2. J lost 8 bases, V lost 0 bases, and 1 base had no gene match. The CDR3 is 14 residues long. Germline V gene sequence: CDR1 DFQATT, CDR2 SNEGSKA (reference sequence). The DNA for the CDR3 is TGCAGTGCTAGAGAGGGACTAGCGGGGGGTACCCAGTACTTC. Translating gives CSAREGLAGGTQYF.

V usage is TRBV6-1 and J usage is TRBJ2-2; D gene unclear. The CDR3 covers 14 residues. V lost 1 base, J lost 5 bases, and 8 bases lay in between. Per the germline V gene, CDR1 is MNHNS and CDR2 is SASEGT. The CDR3 nucleotides read TGTGCCAGCAGTGAAGGATTGCGAACCGGGGAGCTGTTTTTT. It translates to CASSEGLRTGELFF.

This clonotype was seen more than once but under ten times. The chain joins TRBV21-1 to TRBJ1-5; the table's D gene call, TRBD1, was not cross checked with the DNA. TRBV21-1 is deemed a pseudogene. This CDR3 has 16 amino acids. CDR3 region: CASQRAGTVSNQPQHF. The CDR3, as DNA: TGTGCCAGCCAAAGGGCGGGGACAGTCTCTAATCAGCCCCAGCATTTT.

The chain uses TRBV14 and TRBJ1-2; D is unresolved. Per the germline V gene, CDR1 is SGHDN and CDR2 is FVKESK. The V end lost 1 base, the J end lost 5 bases, and 11 bases lay between the germline ends. The CDR3 length is 14 residues. The DNA for the CDR3 is TGTGCCAGCAGCCAAGCAAGCGCCCTTTATGGCTACACCTTC. Translating gives CASSQASALYGYTF.

This clonotype turned up a few times. The chain uses TRBV9 and TRBJ2-3, with TRBD2 matching over 10 bases. V dropped 0 bases and J dropped 8; count of bases not matched to a gene: 12. CDR3 size: 17 residues. Germline V gene lookup returns CDR1 SGDLS and CDR2 YYNGEE. The CDR3 region is CASSVDPAGGALGTQYF. The CDR3 region has the DNA TGTGCCAGCAGCGTAGATCCAGCGGGAGGGGCACTTGGTACGCAGTATTTT.

The chain is built from TRBV5-6 and TRBJ2-7; a possible D gene is TRBD1 (6 bases). The V end was cut by 3 bases, the J end by 0 bases, with 13 bases between. The CDR3 consists of 15 residues. Germline lookup yields CDR1 SGHDT and CDR2 YYEEEE. The CDR3 sequence is CASSSKPDSSYEQYF. The CDR3 DNA is TGTGCCAGCAGCTCAAAACCGGACAGCTCCTACGAGCAGTACTTC.

In the case of this clonotype: One end of the junction fails to match germline, which may point to a read error. CDR3 nucleotides: TGTGCCAGCGGCTTGGCAGAGGGACTAGCGGGGCAAGAGACCCAGTACTTC. Translating it yields CASGLAEGLAGQETQYF. The rearrangement links TRBV11-2 to TRBJ2-5; 13 positions agree with TRBD2. Germline CDR1 and CDR2: SGHAT and FQNNGV. This CDR3 region has 17 residues.

The chain couples TRBV6-4 to TRBJ1-6; 10 bases agree with TRBD1. The CDR3 length is 15 residues. The germline gives CDR1 MRHNA, CDR2 SNTAGT. With 3 bases clipped from V and 10 bases from J, the junction kept 6 bases outside the gene matches. The DNA of the CDR3 is TGTGCCAGCAGTGAGCAGGGGACAGGGGTGTCACCCCTCCACTTT. This codes for CASSEQGTGVSPLHF.

J is TRBJ1-2 and V is TRBV18; maybe TRBD1 (5 bases). Trimming left V 2 bases short and J 2 bases short, with 18 bases between. The germline V gene encodes CDR1 KGHSH and CDR2 LQKENI. This CDR3 region has 17 residues. In nucleotides, the CDR3 is TGTGCCAGCTCACCAGTGGCAGGGCCTAGCCTCAACTATGGCTACACCTTC. It codes for CASSPVAGPSLNYGYTF.

Of note for this clonotype: The CDR3 does not end in the conserved phenylalanine or tryptophan, so this is likely a read error. The rearrangement links TRBV2 to TRBJ1-2; D unresolved. Looked up from germline, CDR1 is SNHLY and CDR2 is FYNNEI. Trimming took 3 bases from V and 5 from J, leaving 4 bases between them. There are 11 residues in the CDR3. The CDR3 spells CASSDGYGYTS. CDR3 nucleotide sequence: TGTGCCAGCAGTGACGGATATGGCTACACCTCC.

This rearrangement joins TRBV29-1 to TRBJ1-1; the match to TRBD1 covers 8 bases. The ends lost 8 bases at V and 5 bases at J; junction bases unmatched: 10. This CDR3 has 13 residues. From germline, CDR1 is SQVTM and CDR2 ANQGSEA. The chain's CDR3 is CSLGQGAMTEAFF. In DNA, the CDR3 is TGCAGCCTGGGGCAGGGGGCGATGACTGAAGCTTTCTTT.

The chain employs TRBV10-3 and TRBJ2-1; no clear D. The length of the CDR3 is 11 residues. V shed 3 bases and J shed 7 bases, with 4 bases lying between them. CDR1 and CDR2 from the germline V gene are ENHRY and SYGVKD. This CDR3 is CAISERNEQFF. For the CDR3, the DNA is TGTGCCATCAGTGAACGGAATGAGCAGTTCTTC.

CDR3 region: CASSLGGKGSTDTQYF. The DNA of the CDR3 is TGCGCCAGCAGCTTAGGAGGGAAAGGTAGCACAGATACGCAGTATTTT. V gene TRBV5-1 combines with J gene TRBJ2-3; possible D gene TRBD2, 6 bases. V lost 2 bases to trimming and J lost 0 bases, with 13 bases between them. CDR1 and CDR2 from the germline V gene are SGHRS and YFSETQ. CDR3 length equals 16 residues.

This clonotype was picked up one time. The chain is built from TRBV11-3 and TRBJ2-3; 7 bases agree with TRBD1. Germline loops: CDR1 SGHNT, CDR2 YENEEA. The J segment lost 1 base and the V segment lost 3 bases, leaving 4 bases of the junction unmatched. CDR3 length equals 15 residues. The CDR3 protein is CASSLNRGGTDTQYF. In DNA, the CDR3 is TGTGCCAGCAGCTTGAACAGGGGTGGCACAGATACGCAGTATTTT.